These 7 T cell receptor beta chains were sequenced from one sample in a study of T cells after posttransplantation cyclophosphamide. Cyclophosphamide on days +3 and +4 followed busulfan-fludarabine conditioning and a marrow graft. Sequencing was performed with immunoSEQ multiplex PCR; in TCRdb, only in-frame clones are kept and a portion is missing. The data contain some 20,000 clones, around 87% of them seen just once; the ten biggest clones take up about 6.7%. The sample consisted of PBMCs, taken after allogeneic stem cell transplant with posttransplant cyclophosphamide. All receptors derive from a female patient between 35 and 55 years old who received an allogeneic stem cell transplant from a related donor, was CMV-positive, and had no GVHD. Some T cells may be transferred from the graft donor.

The chain recombines TRBV19 with TRBJ1-1, with unresolved D. The CDR3 is made up of 14 amino acids. The germline V gene has CDR1 LNHDA and CDR2 SQIVND (reference sequence). With 3 bases removed from V and 2 bases from J, the gap between germline ends came to 10 bases. The CDR3 DNA reads as TGTGCCAGTAGTATCTCTAGGCTTAACACTGAAGCTTTCTTT. Translation: CASSISRLNTEAFF.

V is TRBV5-4 and J is TRBJ2-5; D uncertain. The CDR3 sequence is 11 residues long. V lost 5 bases, J lost 5 bases, and 7 bases lay in between. Germline V gene lookup returns CDR1 SGHNT and CDR2 YYREEE (reference sequence). Written as DNA, the CDR3 is TGTGCCAGCAGTCATTTGGAGACCCAGTACTTC. Its protein is CASSHLETQYF.

V usage is TRBV7-8 and J usage is TRBJ2-3, with D unresolved. The CDR3 extends over 16 amino acids. Germline CDR1 SGHVS, CDR2 FQNEAQ. Between the trimmed V and J ends, which lost 0 bases and 1 base, there was a span of 11 bases. The CDR3 DNA is TGTGCCAGCAGCTTAGCTCGACTTCCAGGCACAGATACGCAGTATTTT. It translates to CASSLARLPGTDTQYF.

The V and J genes are TRBV28 and TRBJ2-5; TRBD1 agrees at 9 bases. With V trimmed by 6 bases and J by 5 bases, 10 bases remained unmatched. CDR3 length equals 15 residues. From germline, CDR1 is MDHEN and CDR2 SYDVKM. Here the CDR3 DNA reads TGTGCCAGCAGGTTGGGACAGGGTCAGCGGGAGACCCAGTACTTC. Residues: CASRLGQGQRETQYF.

Only one count was recorded for this clone. The rearrangement uses TRBV11-2 and TRBJ2-7; 9 bases align to TRBD1. Germline V gene sequence: CDR1 SGHAT, CDR2 FQNNGV. This CDR3 has 16 amino acids. Germline trimming cut 5 bases from V and 2 bases from J; bases unmatched to any gene: 10. The chain's CDR3 is CASSRSGQGSPYEQYF. CDR3 nucleotides: TGTGCCAGCAGCCGATCGGGACAGGGTAGTCCCTACGAGCAGTACTTC.

This sequence joins TRBV28 and TRBJ1-2; tentative D call: TRBD1 (6 bases). The CDR3 runs to 14 residues. Germline-derived CDR1 and CDR2 are MDHEN and SYDVKM. V lost 6 bases to trimming and J lost 3 bases, with 14 bases between them. The CDR3 loop reads CASRPQGYDYGYTF. In DNA, the CDR3 is TGTGCCAGCAGGCCGCAGGGGTACGACTATGGCTACACCTTC.

This clone was observed once. The chain has TRBV30 and TRBJ1-2; the match to TRBD1 covers 9 bases. The CDR3 sequence is 14 residues long. The germline V gene has CDR1 GTSNPN and CDR2 SVGIG (reference sequence). Germline trimming cut 1 base from V and 3 bases from J; bases unmatched to any gene: 3. The CDR3 coding sequence is TGTGCCTGGAGTGCACAGGGGGCGTACTATGGCTACACCTTC. It specifies CAWSAQGAYYGYTF.